Each of the 26 T cell receptor beta chains below was sequenced from the same sample in a study of shared clonotypes between healthy human individuals. The naive CD8 population came from CD45RO-negative cells selected for CCR7, without terminally differentiated effector memory CD45RA+ cells. Here immunoSEQ multiplex PCR was the method, and the copy in TCRdb shows in-frame clones only, minus some. The sample carries 600,000 or so clones, 95% recorded once. Specimen: naive CD8+ T cells sorted from blood. The receptors shown here come from a woman between 25 and 40 years old in good health.

This chain connects TRBV27 to TRBJ2-1, with 8 nucleotides matching TRBD2. V lost 10 bases and J lost 4; bases outside the gene matches: 9. The CDR3 sequence is 14 residues long. From germline, CDR1 is MNHEY and CDR2 SMNVEV (reference sequence). For the CDR3, the DNA is TGTGCCACCGGGCCGGGAGGGCCTTACAATGAGCAGTTCTTC. Translated, it gives CATGPGGPYNEQFF.

The CDR3 loop reads CSVEERSSGTYEQYF. CDR3 nucleotide sequence: TGCAGCGTTGAAGAAAGGTCCAGCGGGACCTACGAGCAGTACTTC. The chain uses TRBV29-1 and TRBJ2-7, with 7 bases aligning to TRBD2. J gave up 2 bases and V 0 bases, and 7 bases lay outside the gene matches. This CDR3 comprises 15 residues. CDR1 SQVTM and CDR2 ANQGSEA come from the germline V gene.

This clone has only one observation. The rearrangement joins TRBV19 to TRBJ1-4; D is unresolved. The CDR3 runs to 15 residues. Per germline, CDR1 LNHDA and CDR2 SQIVND (reference sequence). Trimming pared 5 bases from V and 10 bases from J, leaving 20 bases between. The CDR3 sequence is CASSELFDRQGKLFF. As DNA, the CDR3 is TGTGCCAGTAGTGAGCTTTTTGACCGCCAAGGAAAACTGTTTTTT.

The chain recombines TRBV7-8 with TRBJ2-3; 7 bases are shared with TRBD1. With V trimmed by 5 bases and J by 0 bases, 5 bases remained unmatched. The CDR3 runs to 15 residues. The germline gives CDR1 SGHVS, CDR2 FQNEAQ. CDR3 bases: TGTGCCAGCAGCCACGGGACAGCTAGCACAGATACGCAGTATTTT. Residues: CASSHGTASTDTQYF.

The genes are TRBV7-6 and TRBJ1-5; TRBD1 is a possible D gene (5 bases). Germline loops: CDR1 SGHVS, CDR2 FNYEAQ. The CDR3 consists of 14 residues. V was pared by 1 base and J by 11 bases, with 15 bases between. DNA for the CDR3: TGTGCCAGCAGCTTAGGAATGAGCACGACAGCCCAGCATTTT. This encodes CASSLGMSTTAQHF.

This sequence joins TRBV11-2 and TRBJ1-1; unclear D gene. V was pared by 1 base and J by 4 bases, with 7 bases between. Germline CDR1 reads SGHAT; CDR2 reads FQNNGV. The CDR3 extends over 13 amino acids. The CDR3 region has the DNA TGTGCCAGCAGCTTAGCCCGGGGCACTGAAGCTTTCTTT. Residues: CASSLARGTEAFF.

This clone came up once. The V gene is TRBV28, the J gene TRBJ1-1; TRBD1 agrees at 7 bases. The CDR3 is 15 residues long. Germline CDR1 reads MDHEN; CDR2 reads SYDVKM. J was trimmed by 4 bases and V by 6 bases; bases with no gene match: 11. The CDR3, as DNA: TGTGCCAGCAGAATCTACAGGGGAGGGGGCACTGAAGCTTTCTTT. Translating gives CASRIYRGGGTEAFF.

This clone is a singleton in its sample. J is TRBJ2-5 and V is TRBV11-2; 16 bases agree with TRBD2. The assigned J gene may be wrong: the sequence end matches TRBJ2-7 better. The germline V gene has CDR1 SGHAT and CDR2 FQNNGV. The CDR3 runs 18 residues. In DNA form, the CDR3 reads TGTGCCAGCAGCTGGCGGGGACTAGCGGGAGGGAAACTGTACGAGCAGTACTTC. It encodes CASSWRGLAGGKLYEQYF.

The chain joins TRBV27 to TRBJ2-1, with a possible D match to TRBD2 (5 bases). This CDR3 comprises 15 residues. The germline gives CDR1 MNHEY, CDR2 SMNVEV (reference sequence). Deletions cut 8 bases from V and 7 bases from J, with 21 bases between. CDR3: CASLDGSGFRNEQFF. CDR3 DNA: TGTGCCAGCCTCGATGGGAGTGGTTTTAGGAATGAGCAGTTCTTC.

J is TRBJ2-6 and V is TRBV7-2; no clear D. This CDR3 has 16 amino acids. Deletions cut 1 base from V and 4 bases from J, with 11 bases between. Germline V lookup: CDR1 SGHTA, CDR2 FQGNSA. CDR3 sequence reads: CASSLDSGWGANVLTF. The CDR3 bases are TGTGCCAGCAGCTTAGATTCCGGTTGGGGGGCCAACGTCCTGACTTTC.

V gene TRBV12-5 combines with J gene TRBJ1-5, with D hard to call. Looked up from germline, CDR1 is LGHNT and CDR2 is FRNRAP. V gave up 9 bases and J gave up 0 bases, with 9 bases separating them. The CDR3 covers 13 residues. For the CDR3, the DNA is TGTGCTAGCGCTGATAATAGCAATCAGCCCCAGCATTTT. It encodes CASADNSNQPQHF.

The chain links TRBV30 to TRBJ1-5, with D unclear. The V gene lost 3 bases and the J gene lost 7 bases, with 16 bases spanning the gap. Germline V gene data show CDR1 as GTSNPN and CDR2 as SVGIG (reference sequence). The CDR3 extends over 14 amino acids. CDR3: CAWRGPHPQQPQHF. The CDR3 bases are TGTGCCTGGAGGGGCCCTCACCCACAACAGCCCCAGCATTTT.

This clone was observed a handful of times. The chain uses TRBV4-1 and TRBJ1-1; D remains ambiguous. The CDR3 runs to 13 residues. The germline gives CDR1 MGHRA, CDR2 YSYEKL. Deletions cut 2 bases from V and 3 bases from J, with 7 bases between. DNA for the CDR3: TGCGCCAGCAGCCAATATCAGCACACTGAAGCTTTCTTT. As protein: CASSQYQHTEAFF.

The V and J genes are TRBV28 and TRBJ1-3; D gene ambiguous. V lost 2 bases to trimming and J lost 3 bases, with 11 bases between them. The CDR3 has 15 residues. Per germline, CDR1 MDHEN and CDR2 SYDVKM. CDR3 amino acids: CASSLEAGGGNTIYF. The DNA of the CDR3 is TGTGCCAGCAGTTTAGAGGCCGGTGGTGGAAACACCATATATTTT.

The genes are TRBV2 and TRBJ2-1; TRBD2 matches at 10 bases. Germline loops: CDR1 SNHLY, CDR2 FYNNEI. V lost 10 bases and J lost 7; bases outside the gene matches: 4. This CDR3 comprises 12 residues. CDR3 loop: CATSGGVNEQFF. In DNA, the CDR3 is TGTGCCACTAGCGGGGGTGTTAATGAGCAGTTCTTC.

The CDR3 DNA is TGTGCCAGCAGCAACCCACTCACCGGGGAGCTGTTTTTT. Translation gives CASSNPLTGELFF. The V call is TRBV7-9, the J call TRBJ2-2; no definite D call. V shed 5 bases and J shed 4 bases, with 8 bases lying between them. This CDR3 is 13 amino acids long. The germline CDR1 and CDR2 sequences are SEHNR and FQNEAQ (reference sequence).

The gene calls are TRBV10-3 and TRBJ2-5; TRBD2 aligns across 7 bases. The CDR3 runs 15 residues. V lost 0 bases to trimming and J lost 4 bases; unmatched junction nucleotides: 5. Germline values: CDR1 ENHRY, CDR2 SYGVKD. CDR3 residues: CAISESAASGETQYF. CDR3 DNA: TGTGCCATCAGTGAGTCCGCGGCTAGCGGAGAGACCCAGTACTTC.

Regarding this clone: The sample carries other DNA sequences with the same CDR3. The chain joins TRBV5-6 to TRBJ2-7; 9 nucleotides agree with TRBD2. With V trimmed by 1 base and J by 2 bases, 1 base remained unmatched. Germline V lookup: CDR1 SGHDT, CDR2 YYEEEE. The CDR3 covers 14 residues. In nucleotides, the CDR3 is TGTGCCAGCAGCTTGTCTAGCGGGGCCTACGAGCAGTACTTC. The encoded protein is CASSLSSGAYEQYF. The complete variable domain, with remaining parts taken from reference TRBV5-6 and TRBJ2-7, reads DAGVTQSPTHLIKTRGQQVTLRCSPKSGHDTVSWYQQALGQGPQFIFQYYEEEERQRGNFPDRFSGHQFPNYSSELNVNALLLGDSALYLCASSLSSGAYEQYFGPGTRLTVT.

The chain recombines TRBV15 with TRBJ1-5, with D hard to call. The CDR3 sequence is 15 residues long. The V end was cut by 5 bases, the J end by 2 bases, with 13 bases between. Per the germline V gene, CDR1 is LNHNV and CDR2 is YYDKDF (reference sequence). The CDR3 here is CATSASVLGNQPQHF. Here the CDR3 DNA reads TGTGCCACCAGCGCCTCGGTACTGGGCAATCAGCCCCAGCATTTT. Supplemented by reference TRBV15 and TRBJ1-5, the full variable domain reads DAMVIQNPRYQVTQFGKPVTLSCSQTLNHNVMYWYQQKSSQAPKLLFHYYDKDFNNEADTPDNFQSRRPNTSFCFLDIRSPGLGDTAMYLCATSASVLGNQPQHFGDGTRLSIL.

This clone was seen a handful of times. The identical CDR3 is also encoded by other nucleotide sequences in the sample. This chain connects TRBV28 to TRBJ1-5; D unclear. This CDR3 region has 11 residues. V lost 3 bases to trimming and J lost 6 bases, with 3 bases between them. Germline-derived CDR1 and CDR2 are MDHEN and SYDVKM. CDR3 amino acids: CASSFGQPQHF. The CDR3 region has the DNA TGTGCCAGCAGTTTCGGTCAGCCCCAGCATTTT.

The CDR3 coding sequence is TGTGCCAGCAGCTTGGGAACGGGAGTAGGGGAGCAGTTCTTC. Translating gives CASSLGTGVGEQFF. J is TRBJ2-1 and V is TRBV7-9; D is perhaps TRBD2 (6 bases). CDR3 length: 14 amino acids. The germline V gene has CDR1 SEHNR and CDR2 FQNEAQ (reference sequence). The V end was cut by 3 bases, the J end by 10 bases, with 16 bases between.

Regarding this clone: The same CDR3 can be traced to other DNA sequences in this sample. The CDR3 nucleotides are TGTGCCAGCACCCTCCCGACTAGCGGGAGCACAGATACGCAGTATTTT. It translates to CASTLPTSGSTDTQYF. The rearrangement links TRBV7-9 to TRBJ2-3; the match to TRBD2 covers 10 bases. Trimming at V came to 7 bases and at J to 0 bases, leaving 7 bases not matched to a gene. This CDR3 has 16 amino acids. The germline V gene has CDR1 SEHNR and CDR2 FQNEAQ (reference sequence).

The rearrangement joins TRBV28 to TRBJ2-1; D gene uncertain. This CDR3 contains 15 residues. CDR1 is MDHEN and CDR2 is SYDVKM in the germline V gene. The V end was cut by 6 bases, the J end by 5 bases, with 17 bases between. The CDR3 bases are TGTGCCAGCAGCCTTGGTTATCCCCTTGACAATGAGCAGTTCTTC. It encodes CASSLGYPLDNEQFF. The full variable domain, rest sourced from reference TRBV28 and TRBJ2-1, is DVKVTQSSRYLVKRTGEKVFLECVQDMDHENMFWYRQDPGLGLRLIYFSYDVKMKEKGDIPEGYSVSREKKERFSLILESASTNQTSMYLCASSLGYPLDNEQFFGPGTRLTVL.

This clone was seen just once. Compared with germline, one end of the junction differs, possibly owing to a read error. The J gene is TRBJ2-3, the V gene TRBV28, with 14 positions matching TRBD2. The CDR3 length is 15 residues. Per germline, CDR1 MDHEN and CDR2 SYDVKM. The CDR3 spells CASTGLAGGADAQYF. In nucleotides, the CDR3 is TGTGCCAGCACCGGACTAGCGGGAGGTGCAGATGCGCAGTATTTT.

V and J are TRBV6-5 and TRBJ2-7; D call uncertain. The CDR3 length is 13 residues. V gave up 0 bases and J gave up 5 bases, with 8 bases separating them. Germline lookup yields CDR1 MNHEY and CDR2 SVGAGI. The CDR3: CASSYSRTNEQYF. For the CDR3, the DNA is TGTGCCAGCAGTTACTCCAGGACGAACGAGCAGTACTTC.

The chain links TRBV11-2 to TRBJ2-3; no firm D call. Trimming removed 2 bases at V and 2 bases at J, with 11 bases between. From germline, CDR1 is SGHAT and CDR2 FQNNGV. CDR3 length equals 15 residues. The CDR3 DNA reads as TGTGCCAGCAGCTTAATCGGCAGGATCACAGATACGCAGTATTTT. Its protein product is CASSLIGRITDTQYF.